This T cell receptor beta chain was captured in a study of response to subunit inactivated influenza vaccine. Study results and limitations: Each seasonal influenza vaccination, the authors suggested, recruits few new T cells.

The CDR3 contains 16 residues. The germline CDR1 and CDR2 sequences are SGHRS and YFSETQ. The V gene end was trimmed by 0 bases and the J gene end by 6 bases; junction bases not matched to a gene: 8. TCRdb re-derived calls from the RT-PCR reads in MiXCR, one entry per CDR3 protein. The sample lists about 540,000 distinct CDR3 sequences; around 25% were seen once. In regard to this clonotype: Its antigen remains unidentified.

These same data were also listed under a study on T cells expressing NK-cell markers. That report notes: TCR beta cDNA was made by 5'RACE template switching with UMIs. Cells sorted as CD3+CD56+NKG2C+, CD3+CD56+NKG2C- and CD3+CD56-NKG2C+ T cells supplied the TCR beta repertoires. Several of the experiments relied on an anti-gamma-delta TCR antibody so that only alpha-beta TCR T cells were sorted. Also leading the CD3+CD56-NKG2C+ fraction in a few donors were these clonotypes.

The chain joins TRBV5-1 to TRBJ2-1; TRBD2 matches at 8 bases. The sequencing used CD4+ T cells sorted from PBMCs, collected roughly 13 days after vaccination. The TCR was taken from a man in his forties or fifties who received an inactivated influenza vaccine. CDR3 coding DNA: TGCGCCAGCAGCTTGGTAGGAAGCGGGAGTATCAATGAGCAGTTCTTC. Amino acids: CASSLVGSGSINEQFF.